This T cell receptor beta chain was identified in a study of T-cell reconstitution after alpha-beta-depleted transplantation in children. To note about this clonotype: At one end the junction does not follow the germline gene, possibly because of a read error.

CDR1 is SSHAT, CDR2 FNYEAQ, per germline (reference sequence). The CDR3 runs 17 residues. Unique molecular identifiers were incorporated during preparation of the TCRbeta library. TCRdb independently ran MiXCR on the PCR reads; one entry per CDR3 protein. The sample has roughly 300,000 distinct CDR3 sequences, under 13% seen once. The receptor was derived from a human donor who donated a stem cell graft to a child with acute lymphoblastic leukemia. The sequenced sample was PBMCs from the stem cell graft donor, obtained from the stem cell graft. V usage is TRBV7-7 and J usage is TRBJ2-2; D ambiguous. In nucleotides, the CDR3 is TGTGCTAGCAGCTTACACGAAGGACGTACGGGCACCGGGGAGCTGTTTTTT. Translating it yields CASSLHEGRTGTGELFF. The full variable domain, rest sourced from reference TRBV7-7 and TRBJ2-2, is GAGVSQSPRYKVTKRGQDVTLRCDPISSHATLYWYQQALGQGPEFLTYFNYEAQPDKSGLPSDRFSAERPEGSISTLTIQRTEQRDSAMYRCASSLHEGRTGTGELFFGEGSRLTVL.